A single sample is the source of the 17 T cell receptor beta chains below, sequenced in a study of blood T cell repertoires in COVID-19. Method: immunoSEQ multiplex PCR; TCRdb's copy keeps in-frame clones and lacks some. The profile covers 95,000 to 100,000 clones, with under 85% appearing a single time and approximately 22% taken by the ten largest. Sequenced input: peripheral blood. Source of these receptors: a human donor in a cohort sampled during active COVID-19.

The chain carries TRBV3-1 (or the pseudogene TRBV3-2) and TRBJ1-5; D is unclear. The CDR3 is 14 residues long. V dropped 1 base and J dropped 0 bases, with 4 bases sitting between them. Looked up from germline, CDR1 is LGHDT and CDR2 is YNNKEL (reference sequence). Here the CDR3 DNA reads TGTGCCAGCAGCCAAGGAGGTAGCAATCAGCCCCAGCATTTT. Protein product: CASSQGGSNQPQHF.

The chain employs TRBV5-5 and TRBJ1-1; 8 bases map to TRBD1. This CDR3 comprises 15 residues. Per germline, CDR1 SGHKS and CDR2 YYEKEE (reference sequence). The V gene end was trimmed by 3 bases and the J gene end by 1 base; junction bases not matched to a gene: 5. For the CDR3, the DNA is TGTGCCAGCAGCTGGACCGGGACAGGGAACACTGAAGCTTTCTTT. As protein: CASSWTGTGNTEAFF.

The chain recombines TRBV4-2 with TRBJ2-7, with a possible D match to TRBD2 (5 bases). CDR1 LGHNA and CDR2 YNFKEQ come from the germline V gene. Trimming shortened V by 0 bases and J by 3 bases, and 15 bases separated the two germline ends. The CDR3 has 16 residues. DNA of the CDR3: TGTGCCAGCAGCCAAGATACAAGGACTTGGCACTACGAGCAGTACTTC. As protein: CASSQDTRTWHYEQYF.

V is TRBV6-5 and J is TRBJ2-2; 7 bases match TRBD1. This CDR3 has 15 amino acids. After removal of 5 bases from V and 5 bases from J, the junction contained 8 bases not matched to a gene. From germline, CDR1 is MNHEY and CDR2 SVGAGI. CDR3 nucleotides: TGTGCCAGCAGTCCTTATACAGGGGTTACCGGGGAGCTGTTTTTT. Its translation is CASSPYTGVTGELFF.

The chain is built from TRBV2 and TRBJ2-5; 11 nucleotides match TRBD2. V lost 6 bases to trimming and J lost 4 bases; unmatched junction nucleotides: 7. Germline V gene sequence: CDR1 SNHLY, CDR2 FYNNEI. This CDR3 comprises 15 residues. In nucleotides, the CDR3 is TGTGCCAGCAGGGTAGCGGGAGGGGTGTCAGAGACCCAGTACTTC. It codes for CASRVAGGVSETQYF.

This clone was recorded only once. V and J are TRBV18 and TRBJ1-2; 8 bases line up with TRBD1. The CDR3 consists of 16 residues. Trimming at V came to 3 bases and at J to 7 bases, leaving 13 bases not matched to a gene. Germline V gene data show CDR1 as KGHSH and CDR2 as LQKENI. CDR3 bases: TGTGCCAGCTCACCCATGCAGGGAACAGGGGGAAGTGGCTACACCTTC. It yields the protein CASSPMQGTGGSGYTF. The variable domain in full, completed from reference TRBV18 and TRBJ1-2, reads NAGVMQNPRHLVRRRGQEARLRCSPMKGHSHVYWYRQLPEEGLKFMVYLQKENIIDESGMPKERFSAEFPKEGPSILRIQQVVRGDSAAYFCASSPMQGTGGSGYTFGSGTRLTVV.

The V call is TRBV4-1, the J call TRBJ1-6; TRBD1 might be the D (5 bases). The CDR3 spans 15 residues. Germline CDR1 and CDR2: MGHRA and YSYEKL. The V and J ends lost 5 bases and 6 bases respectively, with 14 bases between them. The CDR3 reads CASSSPGLINSPLHF. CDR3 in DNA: TGCGCCAGCAGCTCGCCGGGACTTATTAATTCACCCCTCCACTTT.

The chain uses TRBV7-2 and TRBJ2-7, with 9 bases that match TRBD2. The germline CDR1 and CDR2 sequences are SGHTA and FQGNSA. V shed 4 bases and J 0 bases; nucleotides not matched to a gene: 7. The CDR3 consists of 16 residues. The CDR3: CASSSGLARSSYEQYF. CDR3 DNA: TGTGCCAGCAGCTCCGGACTAGCGAGGAGCTCCTACGAGCAGTACTTC.

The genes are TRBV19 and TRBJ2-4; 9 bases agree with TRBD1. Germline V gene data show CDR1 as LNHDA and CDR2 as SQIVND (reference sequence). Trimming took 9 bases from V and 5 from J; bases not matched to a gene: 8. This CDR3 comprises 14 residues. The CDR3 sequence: CASQTGGTQNIQYF. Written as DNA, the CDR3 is TGTGCCAGCCAGACAGGGGGAACGCAAAACATTCAGTACTTC.

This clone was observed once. This CDR3 reads CASSPDWNTGELFF. In DNA form, the CDR3 reads TGTGCCAGCAGCCCGGACTGGAACACCGGGGAGCTGTTTTTT. The rearrangement links TRBV6-5 to TRBJ2-2, with D possibly being TRBD2 (5 bases). V gave up 6 bases and J gave up 1 base, with 9 bases separating them. The CDR3 is made up of 14 amino acids. Germline V lookup: CDR1 MNHEY, CDR2 SVGAGI.

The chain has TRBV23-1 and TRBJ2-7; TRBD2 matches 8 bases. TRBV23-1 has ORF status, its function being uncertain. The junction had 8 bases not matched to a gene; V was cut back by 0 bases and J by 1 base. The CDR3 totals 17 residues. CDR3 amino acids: CASSQSHPGRDSYEQYF. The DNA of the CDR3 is TGCGCCAGCAGTCAATCCCATCCCGGGAGGGATTCCTACGAGCAGTACTTC.

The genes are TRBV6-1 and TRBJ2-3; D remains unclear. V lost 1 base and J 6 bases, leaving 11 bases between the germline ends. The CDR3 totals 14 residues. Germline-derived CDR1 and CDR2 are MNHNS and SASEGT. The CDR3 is CASSEGLVGDTQYF. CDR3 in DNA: TGTGCCAGCAGTGAAGGGCTAGTTGGGGATACGCAGTATTTT.

In DNA form, the CDR3 reads TGCGCCAGCAGACTACAGGGGGCAGGGGATACGCAGTATTTT. This translates into CASRLQGAGDTQYF. The genes are TRBV5-1 and TRBJ2-3, with 9 bases matching TRBD1. V was pared by 5 bases and J by 6 bases, with 7 bases of the junction left unmatched. The CDR3 is 14 residues long. Germline CDR1 and CDR2: SGHRS and YFSETQ.

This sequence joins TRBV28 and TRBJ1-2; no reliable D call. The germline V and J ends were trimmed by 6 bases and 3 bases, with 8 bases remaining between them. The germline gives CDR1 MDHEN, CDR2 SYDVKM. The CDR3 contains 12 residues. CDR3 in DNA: TGTGCCAGCAGACGAACTCACTATGGCTACACCTTC. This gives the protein CASRRTHYGYTF.

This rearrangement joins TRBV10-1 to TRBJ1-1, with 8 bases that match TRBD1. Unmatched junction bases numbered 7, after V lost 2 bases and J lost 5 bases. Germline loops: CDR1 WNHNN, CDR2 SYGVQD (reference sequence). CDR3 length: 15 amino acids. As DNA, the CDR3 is TGCGCCAGCAGTGAGCCCGGACAGGGAAAGACTGAAGCTTTCTTT. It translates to CASSEPGQGKTEAFF.

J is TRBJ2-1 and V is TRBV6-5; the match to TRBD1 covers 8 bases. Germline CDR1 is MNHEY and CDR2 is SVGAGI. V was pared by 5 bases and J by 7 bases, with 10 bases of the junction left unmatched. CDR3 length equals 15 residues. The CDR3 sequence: CASSPQGVNGNEQFF. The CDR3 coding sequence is TGTGCCAGCAGTCCACAGGGGGTGAATGGGAATGAGCAGTTCTTC.

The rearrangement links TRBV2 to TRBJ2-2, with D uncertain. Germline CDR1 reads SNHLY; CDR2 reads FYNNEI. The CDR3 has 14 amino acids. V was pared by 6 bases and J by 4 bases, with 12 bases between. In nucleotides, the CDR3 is TGTGCCAGCAGCCCCGATAGACTCACCGGGGAGCTGTTTTTT. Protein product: CASSPDRLTGELFF.